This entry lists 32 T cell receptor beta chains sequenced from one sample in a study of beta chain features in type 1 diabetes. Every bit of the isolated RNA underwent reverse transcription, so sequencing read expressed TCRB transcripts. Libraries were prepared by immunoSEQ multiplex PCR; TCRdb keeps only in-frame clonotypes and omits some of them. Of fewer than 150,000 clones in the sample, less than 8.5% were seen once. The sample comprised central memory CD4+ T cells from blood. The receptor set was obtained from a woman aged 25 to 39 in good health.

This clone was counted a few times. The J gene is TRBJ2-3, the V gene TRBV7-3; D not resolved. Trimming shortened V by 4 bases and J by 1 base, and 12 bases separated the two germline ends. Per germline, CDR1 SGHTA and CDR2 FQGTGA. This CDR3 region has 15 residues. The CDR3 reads CASSSDMSGTDTQYF. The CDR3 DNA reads TGTGCCAGCAGCTCTGACATGTCTGGCACAGATACGCAGTATTTT.

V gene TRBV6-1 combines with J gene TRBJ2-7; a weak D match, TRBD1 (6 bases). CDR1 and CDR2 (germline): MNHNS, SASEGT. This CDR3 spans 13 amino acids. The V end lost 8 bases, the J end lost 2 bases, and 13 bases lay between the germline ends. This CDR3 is CASGDGQTYEQYF. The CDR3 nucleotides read TGTGCCAGCGGCGACGGACAGACCTACGAGCAGTACTTC.

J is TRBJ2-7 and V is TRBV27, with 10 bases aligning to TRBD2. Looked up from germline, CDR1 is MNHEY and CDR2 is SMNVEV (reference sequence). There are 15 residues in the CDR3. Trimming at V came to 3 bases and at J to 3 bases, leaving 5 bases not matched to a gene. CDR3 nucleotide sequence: TGTGCCAGCAGTTTTTCAACTAGCGGGAACTACGAGCAGTACTTC. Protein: CASSFSTSGNYEQYF.

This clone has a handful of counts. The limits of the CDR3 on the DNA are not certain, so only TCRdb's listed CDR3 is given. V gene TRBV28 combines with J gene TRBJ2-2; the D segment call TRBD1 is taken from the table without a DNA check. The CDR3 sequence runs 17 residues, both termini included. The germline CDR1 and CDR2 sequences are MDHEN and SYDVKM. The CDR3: CASSSSYSGGNTGELFF.

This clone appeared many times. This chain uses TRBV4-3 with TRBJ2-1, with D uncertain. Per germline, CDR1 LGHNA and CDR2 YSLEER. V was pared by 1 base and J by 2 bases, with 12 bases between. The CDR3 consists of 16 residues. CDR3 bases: TGCGCCAGCAGCCAAGGCTTGCTAGAAACCTACAATGAGCAGTTCTTC. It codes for CASSQGLLETYNEQFF.

CDR3 region: CASSQSAGSLGGELFF. In nucleotides, the CDR3 is TGCGCCAGCAGCCAATCGGCGGGATCATTGGGCGGGGAGCTGTTTTTT. The chain uses TRBV4-3 and TRBJ2-2; TRBD2 is a possible D gene (6 bases). CDR1 and CDR2 from the germline V gene are LGHNA and YSLEER. Trimming left V 2 bases short and J 7 bases short, with 17 bases between. This CDR3 spans 16 amino acids.

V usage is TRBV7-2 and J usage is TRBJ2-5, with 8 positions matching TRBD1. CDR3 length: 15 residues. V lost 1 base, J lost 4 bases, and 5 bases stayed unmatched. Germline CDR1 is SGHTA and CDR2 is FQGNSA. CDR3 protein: CASSLELGTGETQYF. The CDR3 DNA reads TGTGCCAGCAGCTTAGAATTGGGGACAGGAGAGACCCAGTACTTC.

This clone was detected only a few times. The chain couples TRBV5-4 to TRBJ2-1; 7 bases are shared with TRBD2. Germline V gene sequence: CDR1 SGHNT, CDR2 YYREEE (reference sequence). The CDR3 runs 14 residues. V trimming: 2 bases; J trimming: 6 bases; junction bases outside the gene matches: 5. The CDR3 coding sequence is TGTGCCAGCAGCTTTGGAGGCGGGGGCAATGAGCAGTTCTTC. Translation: CASSFGGGGNEQFF.

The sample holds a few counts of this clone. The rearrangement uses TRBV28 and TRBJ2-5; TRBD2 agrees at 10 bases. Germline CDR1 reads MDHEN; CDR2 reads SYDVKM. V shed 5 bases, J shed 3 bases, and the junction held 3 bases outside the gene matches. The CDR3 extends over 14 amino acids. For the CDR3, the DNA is TGTGCCAGCAGTACTAGCGGGGTTAAAGAGACCCAGTACTTC. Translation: CASSTSGVKETQYF.

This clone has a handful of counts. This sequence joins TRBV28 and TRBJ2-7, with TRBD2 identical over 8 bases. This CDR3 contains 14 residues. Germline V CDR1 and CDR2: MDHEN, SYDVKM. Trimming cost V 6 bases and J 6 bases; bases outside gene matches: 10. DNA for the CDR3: TGTGCCAGCAGAAATGGAGCGGGAGCTGGCGAGCAGTACTTC. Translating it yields CASRNGAGAGEQYF. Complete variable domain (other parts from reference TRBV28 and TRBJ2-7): DVKVTQSSRYLVKRTGEKVFLECVQDMDHENMFWYRQDPGLGLRLIYFSYDVKMKEKGDIPEGYSVSREKKERFSLILESASTNQTSMYLCASRNGAGAGEQYFGPGTRLTVT.

The CDR3 region is CASSGGDLNQPQHF. Here the CDR3 DNA reads TGTGCCAGCAGTGGGGGGGACCTAAATCAGCCCCAGCATTTT. The rearrangement joins TRBV2 to TRBJ1-5; D perhaps matches TRBD1 (5 bases). CDR1 is SNHLY, CDR2 FYNNEI, per germline. This CDR3 is built from 14 residues. The germline V and J ends were trimmed by 4 bases and 4 bases, with 11 bases remaining between them.

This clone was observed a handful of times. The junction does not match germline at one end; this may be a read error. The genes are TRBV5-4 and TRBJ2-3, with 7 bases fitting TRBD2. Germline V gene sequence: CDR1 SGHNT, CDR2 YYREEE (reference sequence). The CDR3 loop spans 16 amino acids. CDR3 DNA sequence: TGCGCCAGCAGCCAAACAGGACTAGTAGGCACAGATACGCAGTATTTT. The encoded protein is CASSQTGLVGTDTQYF.

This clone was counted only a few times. In nucleotides, the CDR3 is TGTGCCACCAGCTCAGCTCAGGTTGCACAGGGGGCCTATGGCTACACCTTC. Residues: CATSSAQVAQGAYGYTF. The chain employs TRBV15 and TRBJ1-2; 9 positions match TRBD1. Per the germline V gene, CDR1 is LNHNV and CDR2 is YYDKDF (reference sequence). This CDR3 region has 17 residues. V lost 5 bases and J lost 4; bases outside the gene matches: 14.

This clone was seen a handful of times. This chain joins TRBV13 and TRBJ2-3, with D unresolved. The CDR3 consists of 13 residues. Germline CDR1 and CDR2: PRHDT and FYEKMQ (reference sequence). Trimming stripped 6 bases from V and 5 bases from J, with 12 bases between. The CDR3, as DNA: TGTGCCAGCAGTCTACCGCCTTTAGATACGCAGTATTTT. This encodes CASSLPPLDTQYF.

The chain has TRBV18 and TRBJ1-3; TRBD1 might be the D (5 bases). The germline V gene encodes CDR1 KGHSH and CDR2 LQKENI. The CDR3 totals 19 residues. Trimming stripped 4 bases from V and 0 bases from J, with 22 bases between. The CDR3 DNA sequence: TGTGCCAGCTCACAAAACAGAACCAGGGTCCACTTCTCTGGAAACACCATATATTTT. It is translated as CASSQNRTRVHFSGNTIYF.

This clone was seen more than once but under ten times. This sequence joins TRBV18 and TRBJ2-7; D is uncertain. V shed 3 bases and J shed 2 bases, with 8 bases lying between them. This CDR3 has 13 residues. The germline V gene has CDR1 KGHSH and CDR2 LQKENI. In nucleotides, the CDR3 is TGTGCCAGCTCACCCCCTCTAACCTACGAGCAGTACTTC. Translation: CASSPPLTYEQYF.

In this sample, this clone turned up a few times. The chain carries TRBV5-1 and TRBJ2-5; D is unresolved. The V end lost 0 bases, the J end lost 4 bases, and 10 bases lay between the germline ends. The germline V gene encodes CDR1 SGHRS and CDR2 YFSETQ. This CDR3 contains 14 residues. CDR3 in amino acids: CASSLGRVRETQYF. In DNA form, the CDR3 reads TGCGCCAGCAGCTTGGGGAGAGTGAGAGAGACCCAGTACTTC.

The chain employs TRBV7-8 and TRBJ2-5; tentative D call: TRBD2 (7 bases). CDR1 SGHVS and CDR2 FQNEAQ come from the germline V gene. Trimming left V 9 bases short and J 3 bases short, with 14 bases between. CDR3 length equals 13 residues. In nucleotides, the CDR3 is TGTGCCAGTCGACTAGGGGGGGAAGAGACCCAGTACTTC. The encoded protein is CASRLGGEETQYF.

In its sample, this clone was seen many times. Written as DNA, the CDR3 is TGTGCCAGCAGTTTCCACTACGAGCAGTACTTC. Its protein product is CASSFHYEQYF. The chain couples TRBV28 to TRBJ2-7; D not resolved. Trimming stripped 3 bases from V and 3 bases from J, with 3 bases between. Germline values: CDR1 MDHEN, CDR2 SYDVKM. CDR3 length: 11 amino acids.

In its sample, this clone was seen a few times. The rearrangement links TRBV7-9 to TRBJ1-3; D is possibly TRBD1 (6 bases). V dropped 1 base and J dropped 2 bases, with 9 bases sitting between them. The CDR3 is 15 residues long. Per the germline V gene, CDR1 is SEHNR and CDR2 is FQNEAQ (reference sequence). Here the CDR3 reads CASSLGGGPGNTIYF. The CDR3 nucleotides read TGTGCCAGCAGCTTAGGAGGGGGACCTGGAAACACCATATATTTT.

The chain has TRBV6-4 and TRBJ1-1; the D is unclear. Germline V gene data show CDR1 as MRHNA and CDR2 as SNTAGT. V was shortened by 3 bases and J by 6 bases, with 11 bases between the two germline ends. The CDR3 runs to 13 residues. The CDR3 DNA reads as TGTGCCAGCAGTGATGCTGCGGGGTCTGAAGCTTTCTTT. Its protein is CASSDAAGSEAFF.

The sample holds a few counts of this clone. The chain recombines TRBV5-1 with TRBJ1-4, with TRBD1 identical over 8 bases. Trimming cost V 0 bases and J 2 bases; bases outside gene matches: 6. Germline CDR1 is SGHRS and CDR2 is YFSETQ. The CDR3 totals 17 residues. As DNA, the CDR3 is TGCGCCAGCAGCTTGGCACAGGGGGTGGTGACTAATGAAAAACTGTTTTTT. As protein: CASSLAQGVVTNEKLFF.

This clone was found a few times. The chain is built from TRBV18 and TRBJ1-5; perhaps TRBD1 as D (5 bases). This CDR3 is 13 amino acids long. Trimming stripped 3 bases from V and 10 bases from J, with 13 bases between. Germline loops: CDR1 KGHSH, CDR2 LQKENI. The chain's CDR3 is CASSPGDRQPQHF. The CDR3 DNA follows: TGTGCCAGCTCACCCGGTGACAGACAACCCCAGCATTTT.

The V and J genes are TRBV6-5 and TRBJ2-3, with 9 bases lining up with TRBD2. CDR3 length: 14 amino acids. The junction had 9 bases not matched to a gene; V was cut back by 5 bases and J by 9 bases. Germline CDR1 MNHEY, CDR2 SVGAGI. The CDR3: CASSQFPGTSTQYF. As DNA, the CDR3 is TGTGCCAGCAGTCAATTCCCAGGGACTAGCACGCAGTATTTT.

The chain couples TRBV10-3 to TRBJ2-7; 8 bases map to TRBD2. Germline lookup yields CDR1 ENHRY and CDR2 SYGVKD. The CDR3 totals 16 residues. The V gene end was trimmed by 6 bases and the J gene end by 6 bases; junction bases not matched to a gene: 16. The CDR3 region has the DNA TGTGCCATCAGCGGTCAAGCGGGAGCCGGTCTCGGCGAGCAGTACTTC. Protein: CAISGQAGAGLGEQYF.

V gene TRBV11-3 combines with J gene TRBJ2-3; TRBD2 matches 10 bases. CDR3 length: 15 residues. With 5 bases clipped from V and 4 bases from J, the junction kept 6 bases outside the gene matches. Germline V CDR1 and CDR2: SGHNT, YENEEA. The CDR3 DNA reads TGTGCCAGCAGCCCGGGACTAGCGAGGGCAGATACGCAGTATTTT. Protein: CASSPGLARADTQYF.

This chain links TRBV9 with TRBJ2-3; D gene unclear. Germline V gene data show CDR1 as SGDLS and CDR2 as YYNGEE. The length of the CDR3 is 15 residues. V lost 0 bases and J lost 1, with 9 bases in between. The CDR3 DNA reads TGTGCCAGCAGCGTAGCCATCGCGGGCACAGATACGCAGTATTTT. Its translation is CASSVAIAGTDTQYF.

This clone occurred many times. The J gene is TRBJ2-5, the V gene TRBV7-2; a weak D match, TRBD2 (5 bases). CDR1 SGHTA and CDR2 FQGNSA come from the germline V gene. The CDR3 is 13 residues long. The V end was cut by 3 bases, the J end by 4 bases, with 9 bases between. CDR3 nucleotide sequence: TGTGCCAGCAGCTTCGGACTTCTAGAGACCCAGTACTTC. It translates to CASSFGLLETQYF.

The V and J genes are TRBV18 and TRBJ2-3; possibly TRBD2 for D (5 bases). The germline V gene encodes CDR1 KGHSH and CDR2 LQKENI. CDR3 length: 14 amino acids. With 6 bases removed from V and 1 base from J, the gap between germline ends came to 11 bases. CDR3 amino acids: CASSLSSGTDTQYF. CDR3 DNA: TGTGCCAGCTCCCTGAGTAGCGGCACAGATACGCAGTATTTT.

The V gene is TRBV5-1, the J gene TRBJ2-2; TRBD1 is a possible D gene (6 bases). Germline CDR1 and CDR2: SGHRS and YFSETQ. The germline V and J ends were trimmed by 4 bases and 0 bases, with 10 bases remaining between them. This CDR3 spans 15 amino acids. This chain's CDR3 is CASSPGQSNTGELFF. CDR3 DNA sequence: TGCGCCAGCAGCCCCGGACAGTCGAACACCGGGGAGCTGTTTTTT.

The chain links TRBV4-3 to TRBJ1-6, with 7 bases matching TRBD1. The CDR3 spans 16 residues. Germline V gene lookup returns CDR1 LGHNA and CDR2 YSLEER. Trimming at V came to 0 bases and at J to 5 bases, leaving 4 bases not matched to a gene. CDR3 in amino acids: CASSQDVTGDNSPLHF. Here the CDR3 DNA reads TGCGCCAGCAGCCAAGACGTCACAGGGGATAATTCACCCCTCCACTTT.

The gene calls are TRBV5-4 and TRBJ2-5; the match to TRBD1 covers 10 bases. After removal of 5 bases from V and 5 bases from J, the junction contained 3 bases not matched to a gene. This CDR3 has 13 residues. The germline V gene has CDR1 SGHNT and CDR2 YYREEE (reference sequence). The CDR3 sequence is CASSRTGGETQYF. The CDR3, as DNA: TGTGCCAGCAGTCGGACAGGGGGGGAGACCCAGTACTTC.